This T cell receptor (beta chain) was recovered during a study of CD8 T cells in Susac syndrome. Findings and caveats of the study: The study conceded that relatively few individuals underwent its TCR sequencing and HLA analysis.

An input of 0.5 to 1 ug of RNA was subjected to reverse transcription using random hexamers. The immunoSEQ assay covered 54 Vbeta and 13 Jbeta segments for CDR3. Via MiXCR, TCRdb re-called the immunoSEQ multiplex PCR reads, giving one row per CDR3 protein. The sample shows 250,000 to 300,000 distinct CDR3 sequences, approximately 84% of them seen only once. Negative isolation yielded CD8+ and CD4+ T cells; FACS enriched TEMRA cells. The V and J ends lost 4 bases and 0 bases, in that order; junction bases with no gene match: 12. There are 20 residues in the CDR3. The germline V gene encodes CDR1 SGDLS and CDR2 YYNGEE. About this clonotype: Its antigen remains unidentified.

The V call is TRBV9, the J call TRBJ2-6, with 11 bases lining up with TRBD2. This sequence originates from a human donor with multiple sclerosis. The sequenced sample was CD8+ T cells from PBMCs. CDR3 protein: CASSFRSGLAAGSGANVLTF. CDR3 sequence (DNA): TGTGCCAGCAGCTTTCGCTCGGGACTAGCGGCAGGCTCTGGGGCCAACGTCCTGACTTTC.